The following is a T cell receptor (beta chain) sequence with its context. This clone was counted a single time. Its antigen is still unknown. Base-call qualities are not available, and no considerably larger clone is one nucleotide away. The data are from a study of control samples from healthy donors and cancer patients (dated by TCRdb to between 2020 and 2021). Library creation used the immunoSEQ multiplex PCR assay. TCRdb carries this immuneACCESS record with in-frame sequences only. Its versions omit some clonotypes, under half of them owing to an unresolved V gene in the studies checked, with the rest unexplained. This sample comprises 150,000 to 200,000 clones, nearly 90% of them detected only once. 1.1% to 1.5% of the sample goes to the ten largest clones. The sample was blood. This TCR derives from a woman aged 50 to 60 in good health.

Here the CDR3 is given as CASSFGTGLYNEQFF. The DNA is TGCGCCAGCAGCTTTGGGACAGGGTTGTACAATGAGCAGTTCTTC. The chain uses TRBV5-1 and TRBJ2-1; TRBD1 matches 9 bases in the middle. Relative to germline, V is missing 2 bases and J is missing 4 bases, with 4 bases of the junction outside any gene match. The germline V gene gives CDR1 as SGHRS and CDR2 as YFSETQ. The CDR3 runs 15 residues from the cysteine to the phenylalanine. Of the read, only the CDR3 DNA is kept; its 45 bases are in frame from base 1.